The 23 T cell receptor beta chains in this list originate from one sample, sequenced in a study of CD8+CD57+ T cells in acquired aplastic anemia. Genomic DNA templated the TCR beta VDJ and CDR3 profiling. TCRdb reprocessed the reads with MiXCR, giving one entry per CDR3 protein. In the table there are 200,000 to 250,000 distinct CDR3 sequences, around 32% of which are singletons. Material: sorted CD4+, CD8+, or CD8+CD57+ T cells (not recorded which) from PBMCs. These receptors were obtained from a human donor in good health, serving as a control.

This clonotype has a count of ten or more. This sequence joins TRBV20-1 and TRBJ1-2, with D perhaps TRBD1 (5 bases). The germline V and J ends were trimmed by 3 bases and 8 bases, with 13 bases remaining between them. The CDR3 sequence is 12 residues long. Germline CDR1 DFQATT, CDR2 SNEGSKA (reference sequence). CDR3 region: CSASLRTPGYTF. The CDR3 coding sequence is TGCAGTGCTAGTCTTAGGACACCAGGCTACACCTTC.

The table lists this clonotype with a few counts. V is TRBV10-3 and J is TRBJ1-3, with D unclear. CDR3 length: 14 residues. Trimming left V 7 bases short and J 0 bases short, with 10 bases between. Germline CDR1 is ENHRY and CDR2 is SYGVKD. CDR3 sequence (DNA): TGTGCCATCACAGGCACTCGCTCTGGAAACACCATATATTTT. This codes for CAITGTRSGNTIYF.

The genes are TRBV20-1 and TRBJ2-1, with TRBD2 matching over 8 bases. J gave up 8 bases and V 7 bases, and 13 bases lay outside the gene matches. The CDR3 runs 14 residues. Germline lookup yields CDR1 DFQATT and CDR2 SNEGSKA (reference sequence). In DNA form, the CDR3 reads TGCAGTGACTCAGCGGTAGCGGGGTGGCATGAGCAGTTCTTC. This encodes CSDSAVAGWHEQFF.

V and J are TRBV10-3 and TRBJ2-5; D possibly uses TRBD1 or TRBD2 (5 bases each). V dropped 10 bases and J dropped 1 base, with 16 bases sitting between them. The CDR3 length is 14 residues. CDR1 is ENHRY, CDR2 SYGVKD, per germline. CDR3 coding DNA: TGTGCCACCAGGGCGGGCGGCACCCAAGAGACCCAGTACTTC. It codes for CATRAGGTQETQYF.

Note on this clonotype: Germline and junction disagree at one end, which may indicate a read error. This chain connects TRBV10-3 to TRBJ1-2, with D maybe TRBD1 (5 bases). Looked up from germline, CDR1 is ENHRY and CDR2 is SYGVKD. CDR3 length: 13 amino acids. CDR3 sequence: CASSSHTGDGYAF. The CDR3 coding sequence is TGTGCCAGCAGTTCCCACACGGGGGATGGCTACGCCTTC.

On this clonotype itself: With a much larger clone just one base away, this may be a read error. This chain links TRBV20-1 with TRBJ1-2, with D unresolved. The length of the CDR3 is 12 residues. In germline, CDR1 is DFQATT, CDR2 SNEGSKA (reference sequence). CDR3 in amino acids: CNARWAELGYTF. The CDR3 nucleotides are TGCAATGCTAGGTGGGCAGAGTTGGGCTACACCTTC.

This rearrangement joins TRBV25-1 to TRBJ2-1; 9 positions match TRBD2. The CDR3 has 13 amino acids. The V and J ends lost 7 bases and 5 bases, in that order; junction bases with no gene match: 3. Germline loops: CDR1 MGHDK, CDR2 SYGVNS. DNA for the CDR3: TGTGCCAGCACAGCGGGGGGCCACAATGAGCAGTTCTTC. It is translated as CASTAGGHNEQFF.

This clonotype was detected only a few times. The chain is built from TRBV20-1 and TRBJ2-3, with 11 bases aligning to TRBD2. With 6 bases clipped from V and 2 bases from J, the junction kept 13 bases outside the gene matches. Germline-derived CDR1 and CDR2 are DFQATT and SNEGSKA (reference sequence). The CDR3 has 17 residues. In nucleotides, the CDR3 is TGCAGTGCCCCCCCCCTACTAGCGGGAGAAACCACAGATACGCAGTATTTT. This translates into CSAPPLLAGETTDTQYF.

This sequence joins TRBV2 and TRBJ1-2; D remains ambiguous. The CDR3 consists of 11 residues. Germline values: CDR1 SNHLY, CDR2 FYNNEI. V lost 6 bases to trimming and J lost 2 bases, with 4 bases between them. Written as DNA, the CDR3 is TGTGCCAGCAGAGTAAACTATGGCTACACCTTC. Amino acids: CASRVNYGYTF.

The chain couples TRBV15 to TRBJ2-5; D may be TRBD1 (5 bases). The germline CDR1 and CDR2 sequences are LNHNV and YYDKDF (reference sequence). The V end was cut by 0 bases, the J end by 4 bases, with 12 bases between. The CDR3 extends over 15 amino acids. CDR3 bases: TGTGCCACCAGCAGAGAGCGTTCAGGGTCAGAGACCCAGTACTTC. This encodes CATSRERSGSETQYF.

This clonotype showed up many times. V usage is TRBV29-1 and J usage is TRBJ2-7; D perhaps matches TRBD1 (6 bases). The CDR3 is made up of 12 amino acids. Germline V gene sequence: CDR1 SQVTM, CDR2 ANQGSEA. V gave up 4 bases and J gave up 2 bases, with 9 bases separating them. CDR3 nucleotide sequence: TGCAGCGTTGGCAGGGGACCCTACGAGCAGTACTTC. Translating it yields CSVGRGPYEQYF.

To note about this clonotype: A much more abundant neighbour one base away suggests this may be a read error. Here the CDR3 omits its conserved ending phenylalanine or tryptophan, so a read error is the likely source. This chain connects TRBV11-2 to TRBJ2-5, with a tentative D call TRBD2 (5 bases). Trimming left V 5 bases short and J 4 bases short, with 8 bases between. CDR1 SGHAT and CDR2 FQNNGV come from the germline V gene. The CDR3 extends over 12 amino acids. CDR3 in DNA: TGTGCCAGCAGCCTAGGGAGAGAGACCCAGTACCTC. Protein: CASSLGRETQYL.

The CDR3 sequence is CASSQDLGAYGYTF. In nucleotides, the CDR3 is TGCGCCAGCAGCCAAGATCTGGGGGCTTATGGCTACACCTTC. The rearrangement uses TRBV4-1 and TRBJ1-2; maybe TRBD1 (6 bases). The germline gives CDR1 MGHRA, CDR2 YSYEKL. The CDR3 spans 14 residues. Deletions cut 0 bases from V and 5 bases from J, with 10 bases between.

A word on this clonotype: Possible read error: a much larger clone is one base away. The CDR3 does not end in the conserved phenylalanine or tryptophan, so this is likely a read error. This sequence joins TRBV10-3 and TRBJ1-2; 8 bases are shared with TRBD1. The CDR3 extends over 14 amino acids. CDR1 and CDR2 from the germline V gene are ENHRY and SYGVKD. V trimming: 10 bases; J trimming: 7 bases; junction bases outside the gene matches: 14. The CDR3 nucleotides read TGTGCCAGCAGCCCCCCCGACAGGGGAGGTGGCTACACCCTC. Translated, it gives CASSPPDRGGGYTL.

The V call is TRBV7-9, the J call TRBJ1-1; D remains unclear. The germline CDR1 and CDR2 sequences are SEHNR and FQNEAQ (reference sequence). V was shortened by 6 bases and J by 7 bases, with 9 bases between the two germline ends. The CDR3 is made up of 11 amino acids. The CDR3: CASRGDGEAFF. The CDR3 DNA reads TGTGCCAGCAGGGGCGACGGTGAAGCTTTCTTT.

Comments on this clonotype: A single base separates this from a much larger clone, so it may be a read error. V and J are TRBV12-3 or TRBV12-4 and TRBJ2-7; 8 nucleotides line up with TRBD2. The CDR3 length is 14 residues. The CDR3 DNA follows: TGTGCCGGCAGCCCGAGCGGGAGAGAAGGCGAGCAGTACTTC. This translates into CAGSPSGREGEQYF.

The chain is built from TRBV20-1 and TRBJ2-5; D call uncertain. Trimming shortened V by 3 bases and J by 0 bases, and 14 bases separated the two germline ends. The CDR3 extends over 15 amino acids. Germline CDR1 and CDR2: DFQATT and SNEGSKA (reference sequence). In DNA, the CDR3 is TGCAGTGCTAGTGGATTAGAATCCCACCAAGAGACCCAGTACTTC. Amino acids: CSASGLESHQETQYF.

V usage is TRBV28 and J usage is TRBJ2-7; possible D gene TRBD1, 6 bases. This CDR3 contains 15 residues. V was clipped by 4 bases and J by 2 bases, with 15 bases between them. Per the germline V gene, CDR1 is MDHEN and CDR2 is SYDVKM. The CDR3 DNA sequence: TGTGCCAGCAGTTCCTATTCGACAGGTACCTACGAGCAGTACTTC. Translating it yields CASSSYSTGTYEQYF.

This clonotype has ten or more counts. V is TRBV7-3 and J is TRBJ2-3, with 7 bases lining up with TRBD1. This CDR3 spans 14 amino acids. Trimming at V came to 3 bases and at J to 1 base, leaving 1 base not matched to a gene. Germline CDR1 reads SGHTA; CDR2 reads FQGTGA. CDR3 in amino acids: CASSFDRGTDTQYF. Written as DNA, the CDR3 is TGTGCCAGCAGCTTCGACAGGGGCACAGATACGCAGTATTTT.

This sequence joins TRBV11-2 and TRBJ2-1, with D hard to call. The V gene's germline CDR1 is SGHAT and CDR2 FQNNGV. Trimming removed 1 base at V and 0 bases at J, with 7 bases between. This CDR3 contains 15 residues. The CDR3 reads CASSLVGCSYNEQFF. As DNA, the CDR3 is TGTGCCAGCAGCTTAGTGGGGTGCTCCTACAATGAGCAGTTCTTC.

This clonotype was seen at least ten times. The chain combines TRBV20-1 with TRBJ1-2; D may be TRBD1 (5 bases). The CDR3 consists of 13 residues. Trimming pared 5 bases from V and 3 bases from J, leaving 13 bases between. Germline V CDR1 and CDR2: DFQATT, SNEGSKA (reference sequence). In nucleotides, the CDR3 is TGCAGTGCTGCAATCGGGACCCACTATGGCTACACCTTC. Translating gives CSAAIGTHYGYTF.

This clonotype was recorded a few times. V and J are TRBV6-1 and TRBJ1-1; D is unclear. V lost 6 bases to trimming and J lost 0 bases, with 11 bases between them. Germline CDR1 and CDR2: MNHNS and SASEGT. CDR3 length: 14 residues. The chain's CDR3 is CASRIDGLNTEAFF. DNA for the CDR3: TGTGCCAGCAGAATTGACGGACTGAACACTGAAGCTTTCTTT.

The chain joins TRBV20-1 to TRBJ2-5, with D perhaps TRBD2 (6 bases). The germline V gene has CDR1 DFQATT and CDR2 SNEGSKA (reference sequence). This CDR3 spans 13 amino acids. V was clipped by 5 bases and J by 5 bases, with 15 bases between them. The CDR3 DNA reads as TGCAGTGCTCAGGCGGGGTTTGGCGAGACCCAGTACTTC. Translating gives CSAQAGFGETQYF.